A selection of T cell receptor beta chains follows, all from one sample in a study of blood T cell repertoires in COVID-19. The data were produced by immunoSEQ multiplex PCR, yet TCRdb's version contains in-frame clones alone and is incomplete. The data show around 260,000 clones, about 88% seen once. The specimen was peripheral blood. The receptors here all came from a woman aged 60-75 years with COVID-19, enrolled during active disease. The CDR3 runs from the conserved cysteine through the conserved F or W. D genes are given only for firm matches. Rows may omit the clone size; those that give it use once, few, many or a size class.

cdr3_aa: CASSRGGNTEAFF
cdr3_nt: TGTGCCAGCAGCCGGGGGGGGAACACTGAAGCTTTCTTT
j_call: TRBJ1-1
v_call: TRBV14
clone_size: few
d_call: -

cdr3_aa: CASSQDAGGPVGYEQYF
cdr3_nt: TGTGCCAGCAGCCAAGATGCAGGGGGCCCTGTGGGCTACGAGCAGTACTTC
j_call: TRBJ2-7
v_call: TRBV3-1/TRBV3-2
clone_size: -
d_call: TRBD1

cdr3_aa: CASSLAGGAYQPQHF
cdr3_nt: TGTGCCAGCAGCTTAGCGGGGGGGGCATATCAGCCCCAGCATTTT
j_call: TRBJ1-5
v_call: TRBV7-2
clone_size: -
d_call: -

cdr3_aa: CASSQALSGGTDTQYF
cdr3_nt: TGTGCCAGCAGCCAGGCCCTAAGTGGAGGCACAGATACGCAGTATTTT
j_call: TRBJ2-3
v_call: TRBV3-1/TRBV3-2
clone_size: -
d_call: -

cdr3_aa: CASSEALMAGTGNTIYF
cdr3_nt: TGTGCCAGCAGTGAAGCGCTTATGGCAGGGACTGGAAACACCATATATTTT
j_call: TRBJ1-3
v_call: TRBV2
clone_size: -
d_call: -

cdr3_aa: CASSETGFNQPQHF
cdr3_nt: TGTGCCAGCAGCGAGACGGGGTTCAATCAGCCCCAGCATTTT
j_call: TRBJ1-5
v_call: TRBV2
clone_size: many
d_call: -

cdr3_aa: CASSFELAGVRTYEQYF
cdr3_nt: TGTGCCAGCAGTTTTGAATTAGCGGGAGTCCGAACCTACGAGCAGTACTTC
j_call: TRBJ2-7
v_call: TRBV27
clone_size: -
d_call: TRBD2

cdr3_aa: CASSQDQGQGVSPLHF
cdr3_nt: TGCGCCAGCAGCCAAGATCAGGGACAGGGGGTTTCACCCCTCCACTTT
j_call: TRBJ1-6
v_call: TRBV4-3
clone_size: -
d_call: TRBD1

cdr3_aa: CASSDQGYVVGNTIYF
cdr3_nt: TGTGCCAGCAGTGACCAGGGATACGTGGTTGGAAACACCATATATTTT
j_call: TRBJ1-3
v_call: TRBV6-1
clone_size: -
d_call: -

cdr3_aa: CASSLSGTSSETQYF
cdr3_nt: TGCGCCAGCAGCCTATCCGGGACTAGCAGTGAGACCCAGTACTTC
j_call: TRBJ2-5
v_call: TRBV4-1
clone_size: -
d_call: TRBD2

cdr3_aa: CASSFIAGSTDTQYF
cdr3_nt: TGTGCCAGCAGCTTTATAGCGGGAAGCACAGATACGCAGTATTTT
j_call: TRBJ2-3
v_call: TRBV11-2
clone_size: once
d_call: TRBD2

cdr3_aa: CASSLAPIDTQYF
cdr3_nt: TGCGCCAGCAGCTTGGCCCCCATAGATACGCAGTATTTT
j_call: TRBJ2-3
v_call: TRBV5-1
clone_size: -
d_call: -

cdr3_aa: CASSKAGLYNEQFF
cdr3_nt: TGTGCCAGCAGCAAAGCGGGATTGTACAATGAGCAGTTCTTC
j_call: TRBJ2-1
v_call: TRBV2
clone_size: -
d_call: TRBD2

cdr3_aa: CASSLGREGWETQYF
cdr3_nt: TGTGCCAGCAGCTTAGGACGGGAGGGCTGGGAGACCCAGTACTTC
j_call: TRBJ2-5
v_call: TRBV7-2
clone_size: -
d_call: TRBD2

cdr3_aa: CASSYSTTGGSYNEQFF
cdr3_nt: TGTGCCAGCAGTTACTCGACGACCGGGGGCTCCTACAATGAGCAGTTCTTC
j_call: TRBJ2-1
v_call: TRBV6-2/TRBV6-3
clone_size: -
d_call: -

cdr3_aa: CASSLKGGITGELFF
cdr3_nt: TGCGCCAGCAGCTTGAAAGGGGGAATCACCGGGGAGCTGTTTTTT
j_call: TRBJ2-2
v_call: TRBV5-1
clone_size: few
d_call: -

cdr3_aa: CASSKMSPTGAASPLHF
cdr3_nt: TGTGCCAGCAGTAAAATGTCCCCGACAGGGGCAGCTTCACCCCTCCACTTT
j_call: TRBJ1-6
v_call: TRBV2
clone_size: -
d_call: TRBD1

cdr3_aa: CASSSTSGRAFEQFF
cdr3_nt: TGTGCCAGTAGTTCCACTAGCGGGAGGGCCTTTGAGCAGTTCTTC
j_call: TRBJ2-1
v_call: TRBV19
clone_size: -
d_call: TRBD2

cdr3_aa: CASSPRRGMNTEAFF
cdr3_nt: TGTGCCAGCAGTCCGCGACGGGGGATGAACACTGAAGCTTTCTTT
j_call: TRBJ1-1
v_call: TRBV6-5
clone_size: -
d_call: -